Only one count was recorded for the clone carrying this T cell receptor beta chain. This sample stems from a study of blood T cell repertoires in COVID-19. Study-wide context: Both acute and convalescent COVID-19 samples were obtained from the United States, Italy and Spain. PBMCs, B-cell-depleted T cells, or T cells provided the cDNA or gDNA that made up the material.

CDR3 length equals 16 residues. The germline CDR1 and CDR2 sequences are MDHEN and SYDVKM. Trimming cost V 5 bases and J 2 bases, with 19 bases left between them. As processed by the authors: Reference gene primers were amplified, and this amplification served to estimate nucleated cell counts. Measured with immunoSEQ multiplex PCR; TCRdb has only the in-frame clones, and not every one. V and J calls and clone size come straight from that table; D and trimming were deduced from the DNA. Altogether some 69,000 clones are present, around 81% being singletons, with the ten largest covering roughly 20%. The origin of this receptor is a woman in her 70s with acute or convalescent COVID-19. Sequencing was done on a sample of peripheral blood. The rearrangement uses TRBV28 and TRBJ2-7, with a weak D call TRBD2 (6 bases). CDR3 nucleotide sequence: TGTGCCAGCAGTCCCTCAGGGACTCGAACTCCCTACGAGCAGTACTTC. As protein: CASSPSGTRTPYEQYF.